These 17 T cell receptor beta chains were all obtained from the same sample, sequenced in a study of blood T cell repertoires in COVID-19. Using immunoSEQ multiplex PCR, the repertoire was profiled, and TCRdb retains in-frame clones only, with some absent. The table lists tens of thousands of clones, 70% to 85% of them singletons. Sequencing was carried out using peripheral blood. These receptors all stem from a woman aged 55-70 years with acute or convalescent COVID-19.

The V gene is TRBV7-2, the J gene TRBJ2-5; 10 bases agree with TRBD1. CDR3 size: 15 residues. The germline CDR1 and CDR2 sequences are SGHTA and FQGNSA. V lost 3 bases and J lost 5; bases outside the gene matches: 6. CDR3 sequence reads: CASSFDRGLGETQYF. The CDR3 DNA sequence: TGTGCCAGCAGCTTCGACAGGGGGCTAGGGGAGACCCAGTACTTC.

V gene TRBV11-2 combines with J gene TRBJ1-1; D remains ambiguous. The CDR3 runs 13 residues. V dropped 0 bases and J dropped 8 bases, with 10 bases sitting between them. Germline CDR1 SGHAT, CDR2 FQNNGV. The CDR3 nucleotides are TGTGCCAGCAGCTTAGAGAGAGGTACCGAAGCTTTCTTT. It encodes CASSLERGTEAFF.

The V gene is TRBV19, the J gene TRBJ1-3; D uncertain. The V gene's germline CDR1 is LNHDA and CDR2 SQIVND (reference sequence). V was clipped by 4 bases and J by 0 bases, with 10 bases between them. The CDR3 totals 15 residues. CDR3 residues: CASSRTADSGNTIYF. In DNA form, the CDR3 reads TGTGCCAGTAGTAGGACTGCTGACTCTGGAAACACCATATATTTT.

In DNA, the CDR3 is TGTGCCAGCAGTCATCGACAGGGATCATCGGTGGGAAACACCATATATTTT. Residues: CASSHRQGSSVGNTIYF. This chain connects TRBV6-6 to TRBJ1-3; 7 nucleotides agree with TRBD1. V lost 5 bases to trimming and J lost 4 bases; unmatched junction nucleotides: 14. This CDR3 contains 17 residues. From germline, CDR1 is MNHNY and CDR2 SVGAGI (reference sequence).

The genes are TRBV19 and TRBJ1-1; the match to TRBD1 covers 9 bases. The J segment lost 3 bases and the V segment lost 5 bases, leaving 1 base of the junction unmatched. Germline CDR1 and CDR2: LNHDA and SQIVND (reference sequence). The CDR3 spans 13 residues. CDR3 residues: CASSWTGDTEAFF. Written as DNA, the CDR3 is TGTGCCAGTAGTTGGACAGGGGACACTGAAGCTTTCTTT.

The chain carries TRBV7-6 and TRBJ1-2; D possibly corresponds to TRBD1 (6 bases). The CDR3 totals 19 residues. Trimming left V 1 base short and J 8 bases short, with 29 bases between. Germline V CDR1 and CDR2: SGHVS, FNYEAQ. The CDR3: CASSLDPPTNDRSRKGYTF. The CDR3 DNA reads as TGTGCCAGCAGCTTAGACCCTCCAACGAACGACAGGTCTAGGAAGGGCTACACCTTC.

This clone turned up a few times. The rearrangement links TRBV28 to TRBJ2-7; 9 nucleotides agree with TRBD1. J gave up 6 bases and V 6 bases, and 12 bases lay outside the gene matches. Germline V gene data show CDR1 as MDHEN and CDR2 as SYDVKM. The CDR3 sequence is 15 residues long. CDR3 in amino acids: CASSFSRQGVSEQYF. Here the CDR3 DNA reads TGTGCCAGCAGCTTTTCTAGACAGGGGGTTTCCGAGCAGTACTTC.

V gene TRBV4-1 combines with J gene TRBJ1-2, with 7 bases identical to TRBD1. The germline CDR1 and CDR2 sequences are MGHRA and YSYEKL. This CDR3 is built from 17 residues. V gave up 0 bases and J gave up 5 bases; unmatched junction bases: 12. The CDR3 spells CASSQEGRGLDVYGYTF. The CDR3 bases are TGCGCCAGCAGCCAAGAAGGCAGGGGGTTAGACGTGTATGGCTACACCTTC.

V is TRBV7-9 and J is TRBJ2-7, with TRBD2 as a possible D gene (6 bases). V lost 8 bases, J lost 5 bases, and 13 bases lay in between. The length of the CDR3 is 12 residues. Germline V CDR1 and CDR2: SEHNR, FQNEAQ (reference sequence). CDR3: CASVGGGDEQYF. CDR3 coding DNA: TGTGCCAGCGTCGGGGGAGGCGACGAGCAGTACTTC.

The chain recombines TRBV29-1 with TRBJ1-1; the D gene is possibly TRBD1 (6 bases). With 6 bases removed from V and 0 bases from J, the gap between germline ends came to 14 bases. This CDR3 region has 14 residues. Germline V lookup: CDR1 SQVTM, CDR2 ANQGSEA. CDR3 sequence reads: CSVKTTGLNTEAFF. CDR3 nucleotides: TGCAGCGTCAAGACGACAGGATTGAACACTGAAGCTTTCTTT.

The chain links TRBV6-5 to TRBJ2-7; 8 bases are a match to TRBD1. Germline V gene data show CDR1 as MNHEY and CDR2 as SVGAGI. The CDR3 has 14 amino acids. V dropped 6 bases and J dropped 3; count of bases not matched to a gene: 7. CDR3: CASRGRGQGYEQYF. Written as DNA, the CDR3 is TGTGCCAGCAGAGGTCGTGGACAGGGCTACGAGCAGTACTTC.

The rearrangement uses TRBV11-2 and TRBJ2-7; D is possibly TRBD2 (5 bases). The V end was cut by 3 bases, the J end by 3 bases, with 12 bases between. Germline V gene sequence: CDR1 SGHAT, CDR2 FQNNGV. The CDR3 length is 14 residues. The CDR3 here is CASSFRSGIYEQYF. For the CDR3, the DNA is TGTGCCAGCAGCTTCCGCAGCGGAATCTACGAGCAGTACTTC.

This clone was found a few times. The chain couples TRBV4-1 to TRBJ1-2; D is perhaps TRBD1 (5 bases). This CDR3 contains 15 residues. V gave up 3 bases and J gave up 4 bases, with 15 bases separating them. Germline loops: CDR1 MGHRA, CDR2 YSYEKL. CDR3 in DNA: TGCGCCAGCAGCCAGAGCGCCGGGGGAGTCTATGGCTACACCTTC. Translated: CASSQSAGGVYGYTF.

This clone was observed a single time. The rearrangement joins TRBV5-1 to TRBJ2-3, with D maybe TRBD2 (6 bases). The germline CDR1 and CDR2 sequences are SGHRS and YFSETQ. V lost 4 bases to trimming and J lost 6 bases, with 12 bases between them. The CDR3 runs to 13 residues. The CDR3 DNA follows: TGCGCCAGCAGCCCCACTAGCTCGGATACGCAGTATTTT. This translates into CASSPTSSDTQYF.

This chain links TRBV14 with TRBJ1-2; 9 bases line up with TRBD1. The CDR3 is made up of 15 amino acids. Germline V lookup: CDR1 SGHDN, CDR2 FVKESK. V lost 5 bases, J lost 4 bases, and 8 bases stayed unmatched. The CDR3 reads CASSARQGGAYGYTF. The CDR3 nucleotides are TGTGCCAGCAGCGCGCGACAGGGGGGGGCCTATGGCTACACCTTC.

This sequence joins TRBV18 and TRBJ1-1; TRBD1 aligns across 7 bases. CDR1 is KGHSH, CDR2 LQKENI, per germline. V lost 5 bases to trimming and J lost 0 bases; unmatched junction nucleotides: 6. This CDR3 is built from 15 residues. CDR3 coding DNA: TGTGCCAGCTCAACCAGGGGGACGGTGAACACTGAAGCTTTCTTT. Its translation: CASSTRGTVNTEAFF.

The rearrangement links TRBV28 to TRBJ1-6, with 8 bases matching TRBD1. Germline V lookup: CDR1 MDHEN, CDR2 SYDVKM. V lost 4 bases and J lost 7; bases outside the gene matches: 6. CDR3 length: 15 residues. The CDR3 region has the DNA TGTGCCAGCAGTTCGGGACAGGTCCGGAATTCACCCCTCCACTTT. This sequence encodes CASSSGQVRNSPLHF.